The source of this T cell receptor beta chain is a study of T cell repertoires in cytomegalovirus infection (dated by TCRdb to about 2019). Study-level background: The peptide stimulations were aimed at well-studied HLA-B-restricted epitopes as well as recently identified HLA-C-restricted CMV epitopes, whose presentation resists viral immunomodulation. Donor HLA type was relevant to the analysis, because carriage of CMV infection together with the matching HLA type was indicated by public TCR beta signatures. Overall results and qualifications from the work: The ex vivo response was dominated by HLA-C-restricted CMV-specific TCR beta clonotypes, which also provided the single most frequent clonotype in two of eight donors. In both this cohort and an independent cohort of some 350 donors, the cumulative frequency of public TCR beta family members distinguished carriers of CMV infection plus the relevant HLA type.

The instrument given in TCRdb is Illumina HiSeq 1500. The raw public reads went through TCRdb reprocessing: fastp at Q25, MiXCR clone calling, in-frame beta chains kept. Identical CDR3 protein sequences are pooled into one entry, listed with their most common genes and DNA. The sample table shows approximately 730,000 distinct CDR3 sequences, and 25% to 30% are seen once. Roughly 13% of the sample is taken by the ten largest. This clonotype was picked up a small number of times. This clone's antigen is unknown. Base qualities are not at hand, and no much larger clone is one base apart. The CDR1 and CDR2 encoded by the germline V gene are SGHVS and FNYEAQ. The CDR3 contains 14 residues, cysteine and phenylalanine counted. Of the read, only the CDR3 DNA is kept; its 42 bases are in frame from base 1. After removal of 6 bases from V and 4 bases from J, the junction retains 9 bases not matched to a gene.

In light of the paper, this sample's treatment or condition label describes: in vitro stimulation with specific CMV peptide epitopes to enrich CMV-specific T cells. In this chain, TRBV7-6 is recombined with TRBJ2-7; 7 junctional bases match TRBD1. Sequenced here: cultured CD8+ T cells from PBMCs, sampled from culture after CMV antigen stimulation. The sequence was collected from a human donor in good health (CMV status not recorded). Some clones in this sample may be carry-over from other donors' samples. The DNA sequence is TGTGCCAGCAGACCAACAACAGGGGAGTACGAGCAGTACTTC. Its protein product is CASRPTTGEYEQYF.